This T cell receptor beta chain was sequenced for a study of blood T cell repertoires in COVID-19. Study in general: COVID-19 samples, acute and convalescent, were from the United States, Italy and Spain. PBMCs, B-cell-depleted T cells, or T cells were the source of the cDNA or gDNA that made up the material.

Per the original data handling: Quantification of nucleated cells was approximated via reference gene primer amplification. Using immunoSEQ multiplex PCR, the repertoire was profiled, and TCRdb retains in-frame clones only, with some absent. V and J calls and clone size are given by that table; D and trimming were obtained from the DNA. In the table there are about 69,000 clones, roughly four fifths of which are singletons. The CDR3 contains 14 residues. Germline-derived CDR1 and CDR2 are MNHEY and SVGAGI. Trimming took 6 bases from V and 0 from J, leaving 11 bases between them. The sequence was collected from a human donor in a cohort sampled during active COVID-19. The sample was peripheral blood. V and J are TRBV6-5 and TRBJ1-1; maybe TRBD1 (5 bases). The CDR3 nucleotides read TGTGCCAGCAGCAACGACAGAATGAACACTGAAGCTTTCTTT. Translating gives CASSNDRMNTEAFF.